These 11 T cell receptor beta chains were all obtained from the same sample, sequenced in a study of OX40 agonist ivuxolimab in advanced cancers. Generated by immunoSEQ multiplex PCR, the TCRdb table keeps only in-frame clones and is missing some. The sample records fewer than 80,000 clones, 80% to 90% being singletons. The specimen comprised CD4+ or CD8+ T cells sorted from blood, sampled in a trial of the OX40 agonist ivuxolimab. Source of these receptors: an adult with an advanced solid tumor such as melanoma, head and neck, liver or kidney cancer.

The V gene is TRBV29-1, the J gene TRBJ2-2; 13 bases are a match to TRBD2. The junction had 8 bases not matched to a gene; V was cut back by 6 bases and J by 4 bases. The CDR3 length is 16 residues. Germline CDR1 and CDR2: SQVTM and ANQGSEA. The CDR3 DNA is TGCAGCGTGTGGACTAGCGGGAGAGGGGTCACCGGGGAGCTGTTTTTT. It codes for CSVWTSGRGVTGELFF.

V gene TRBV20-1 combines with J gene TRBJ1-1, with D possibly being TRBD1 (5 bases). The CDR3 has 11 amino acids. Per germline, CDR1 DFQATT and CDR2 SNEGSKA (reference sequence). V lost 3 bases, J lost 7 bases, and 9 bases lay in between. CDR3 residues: CSARGGSEAFF. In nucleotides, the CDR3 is TGCAGTGCTAGGGGGGGGAGTGAAGCTTTCTTT.

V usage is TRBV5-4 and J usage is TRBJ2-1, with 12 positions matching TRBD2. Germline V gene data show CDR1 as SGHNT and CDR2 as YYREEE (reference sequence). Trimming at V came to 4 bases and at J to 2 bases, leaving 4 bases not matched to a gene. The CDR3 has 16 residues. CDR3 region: CASSDPSGRAYNEQFF. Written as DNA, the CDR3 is TGTGCCAGCAGCGATCCTAGCGGGAGGGCCTACAATGAGCAGTTCTTC.

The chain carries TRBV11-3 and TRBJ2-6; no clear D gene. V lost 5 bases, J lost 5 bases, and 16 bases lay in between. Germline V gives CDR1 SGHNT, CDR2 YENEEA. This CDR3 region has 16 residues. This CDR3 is CASSENRQSRANVLTF. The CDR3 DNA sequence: TGTGCCAGCAGCGAGAATCGACAAAGTCGGGCCAACGTCCTGACTTTC. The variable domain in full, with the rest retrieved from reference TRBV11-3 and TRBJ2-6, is EAGVVQSPRYKIIEKKQPVAFWCNPISGHNTLYWYLQNLGQGPELLIRYENEEAVDDSQLPKDRFSAERLKGVDSTLKIQPAELGDSAVYLCASSENRQSRANVLTFGAGSRLTVL.

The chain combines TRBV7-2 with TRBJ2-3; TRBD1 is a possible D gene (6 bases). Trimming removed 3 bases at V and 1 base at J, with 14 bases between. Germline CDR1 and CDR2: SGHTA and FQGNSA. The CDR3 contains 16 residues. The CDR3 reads CASSFQGRGGTDTQYF. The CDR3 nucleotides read TGTGCCAGCAGCTTCCAGGGGAGAGGGGGCACAGATACGCAGTATTTT.

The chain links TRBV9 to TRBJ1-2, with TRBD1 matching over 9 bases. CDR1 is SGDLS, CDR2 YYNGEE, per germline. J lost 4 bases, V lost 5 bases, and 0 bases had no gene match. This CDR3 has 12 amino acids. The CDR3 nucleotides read TGTGCCAGCAGGGACAGGGGCTATGGCTACACCTTC. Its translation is CASRDRGYGYTF.

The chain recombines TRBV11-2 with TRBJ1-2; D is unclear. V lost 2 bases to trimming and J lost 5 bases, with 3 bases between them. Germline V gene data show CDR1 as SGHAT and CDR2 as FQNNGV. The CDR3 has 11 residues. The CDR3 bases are TGTGCCAGCAGCTTAACGTATGGCTACACCTTC. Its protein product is CASSLTYGYTF.

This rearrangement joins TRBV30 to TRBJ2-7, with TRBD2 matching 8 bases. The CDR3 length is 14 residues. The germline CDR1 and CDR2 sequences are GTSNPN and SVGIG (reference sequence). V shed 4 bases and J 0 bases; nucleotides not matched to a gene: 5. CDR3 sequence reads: CAWNPSGGSYEQYF. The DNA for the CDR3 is TGTGCCTGGAACCCCAGCGGGGGCTCCTACGAGCAGTACTTC.

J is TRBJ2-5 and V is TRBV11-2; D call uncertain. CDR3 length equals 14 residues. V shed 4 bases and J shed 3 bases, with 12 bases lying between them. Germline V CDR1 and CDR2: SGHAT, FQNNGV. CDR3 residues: CASSSGRNKETQYF. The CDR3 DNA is TGTGCCAGCAGCTCAGGACGAAATAAAGAGACCCAGTACTTC.

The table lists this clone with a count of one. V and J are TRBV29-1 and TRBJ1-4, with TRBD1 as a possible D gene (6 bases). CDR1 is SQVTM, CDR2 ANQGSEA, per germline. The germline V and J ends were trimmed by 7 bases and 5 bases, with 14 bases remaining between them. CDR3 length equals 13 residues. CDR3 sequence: CSASGHLNEKLFF. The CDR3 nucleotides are TGCAGCGCCTCGGGACACCTGAATGAAAAACTGTTTTTT.

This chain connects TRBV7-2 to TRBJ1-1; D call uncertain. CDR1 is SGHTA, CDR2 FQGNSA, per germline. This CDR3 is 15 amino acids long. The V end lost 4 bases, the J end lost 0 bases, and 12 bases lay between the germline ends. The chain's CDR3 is CASSYRADVNTEAFF. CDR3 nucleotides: TGTGCCAGCAGCTACAGAGCGGACGTGAACACTGAAGCTTTCTTT.